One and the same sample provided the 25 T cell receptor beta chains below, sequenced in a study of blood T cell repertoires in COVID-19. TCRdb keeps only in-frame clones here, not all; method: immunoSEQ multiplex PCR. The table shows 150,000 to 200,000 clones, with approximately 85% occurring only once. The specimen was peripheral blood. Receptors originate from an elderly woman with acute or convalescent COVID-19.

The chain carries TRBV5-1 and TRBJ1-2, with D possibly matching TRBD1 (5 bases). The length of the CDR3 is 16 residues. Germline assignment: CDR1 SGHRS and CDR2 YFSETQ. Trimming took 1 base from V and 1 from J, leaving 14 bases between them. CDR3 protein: CASSLQGVGGNYGYTF. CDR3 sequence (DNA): TGCGCCAGCAGCTTGCAAGGGGTGGGTGGTAACTATGGCTACACCTTC.

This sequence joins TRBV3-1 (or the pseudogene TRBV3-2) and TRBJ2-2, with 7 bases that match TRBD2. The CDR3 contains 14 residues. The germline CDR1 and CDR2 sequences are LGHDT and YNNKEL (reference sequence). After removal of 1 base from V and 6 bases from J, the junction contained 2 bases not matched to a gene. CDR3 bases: TGTGCCAGCAGCCAAGCAGGGAGGGCCGGGGAGCTGTTTTTT. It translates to CASSQAGRAGELFF.

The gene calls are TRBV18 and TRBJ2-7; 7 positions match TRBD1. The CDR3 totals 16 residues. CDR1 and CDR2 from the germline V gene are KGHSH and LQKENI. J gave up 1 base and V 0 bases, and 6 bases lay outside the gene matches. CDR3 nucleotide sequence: TGTGCCAGCTCACCACCGTGGGAGACAGGGTCCTACGAGCAGTACTTC. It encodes CASSPPWETGSYEQYF.

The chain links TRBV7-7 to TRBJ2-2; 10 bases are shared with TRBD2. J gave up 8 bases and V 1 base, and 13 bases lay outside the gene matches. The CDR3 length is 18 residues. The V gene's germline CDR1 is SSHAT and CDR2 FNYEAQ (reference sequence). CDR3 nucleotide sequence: TGTGCCAGCAGCTTAGGTTCCAGCGGGAGGGCCGGGCGAGGGGAGCTGTTTTTT. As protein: CASSLGSSGRAGRGELFF.

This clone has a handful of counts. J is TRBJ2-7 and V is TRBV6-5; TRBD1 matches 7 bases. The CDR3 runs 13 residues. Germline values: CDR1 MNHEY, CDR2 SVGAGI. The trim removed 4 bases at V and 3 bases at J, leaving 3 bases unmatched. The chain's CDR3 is CASSSDRVYEQYF. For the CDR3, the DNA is TGTGCCAGCAGTTCCGACAGGGTCTACGAGCAGTACTTC.

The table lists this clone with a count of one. This chain's CDR3 is CASTRDRGRYEQFF. CDR3 nucleotide sequence: TGTGCCAGTACCCGGGACAGGGGGCGTTATGAGCAGTTCTTC. The V call is TRBV5-4, the J call TRBJ2-1; TRBD1 agrees at 12 bases. Germline trimming cut 8 bases from V and 8 bases from J; bases unmatched to any gene: 8. CDR3 length: 14 residues. CDR1 is SGHNT, CDR2 YYREEE, per germline (reference sequence). Complete variable domain (other parts from reference TRBV5-4 and TRBJ2-1): ETGVTQSPTHLIKTRGQQVTLRCSSQSGHNTVSWYQQALGQGPQFIFQYYREEENGRGNFPPRFSGLQFPNYSSELNVNALELDDSALYLCASTRDRGRYEQFFGPGTRLTVL.

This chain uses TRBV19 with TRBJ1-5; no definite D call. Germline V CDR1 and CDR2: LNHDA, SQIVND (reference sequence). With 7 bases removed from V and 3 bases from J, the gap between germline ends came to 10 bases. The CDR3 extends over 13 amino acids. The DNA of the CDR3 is TGTGCCAGTAAGAGAGAGAACAATCAGCCCCAGCATTTT. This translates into CASKRENNQPQHF.

CDR3 bases: TGTGCCAGCAGCTTGGTTAGCGGGAGTGGCACAGATACGCAGTATTTT. Its protein is CASSLVSGSGTDTQYF. The J gene is TRBJ2-3, the V gene TRBV5-4; TRBD2 matches 9 bases. The J segment lost 1 base and the V segment lost 0 bases, leaving 3 bases of the junction unmatched. Germline CDR1 and CDR2: SGHNT and YYREEE (reference sequence). CDR3 size: 16 residues.

The CDR3 DNA is TGTGCCTATTCGGACCCGAGGGTGGTTTATGGCTACACCTTC. Protein product: CAYSDPRVVYGYTF. This chain connects TRBV21-1 to TRBJ1-2. TRBV21-1 is a documented pseudogene. The CDR3 consists of 14 residues.

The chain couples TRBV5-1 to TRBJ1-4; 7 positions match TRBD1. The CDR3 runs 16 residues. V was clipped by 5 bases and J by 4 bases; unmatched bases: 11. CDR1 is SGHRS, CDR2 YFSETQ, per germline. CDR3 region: CASSTNPTGNNEKLFF. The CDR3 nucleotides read TGCGCCAGCAGTACAAACCCGACAGGGAATAATGAAAAACTGTTTTTT.

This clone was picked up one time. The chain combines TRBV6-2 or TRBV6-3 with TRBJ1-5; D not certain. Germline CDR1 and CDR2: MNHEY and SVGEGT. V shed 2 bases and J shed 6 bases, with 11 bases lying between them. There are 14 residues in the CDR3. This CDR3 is CASSYSQVLQPQHF. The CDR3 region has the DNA TGTGCCAGCAGTTACAGCCAGGTCCTTCAGCCCCAGCATTTT.

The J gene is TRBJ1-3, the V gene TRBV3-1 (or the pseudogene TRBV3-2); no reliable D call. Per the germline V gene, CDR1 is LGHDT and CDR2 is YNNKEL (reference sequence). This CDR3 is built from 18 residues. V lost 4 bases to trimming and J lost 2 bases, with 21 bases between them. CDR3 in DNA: TGTGCCAGCAGCCCCCCCCGGGAGAGAATGGAGCCTGGAAACACCATATATTTT. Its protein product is CASSPPRERMEPGNTIYF.

DNA of the CDR3: TGTGCCAGCAGCACATCGAGACTAGCGGGGACAGATACGCAGTATTTT. Its translation is CASSTSRLAGTDTQYF. The chain recombines TRBV5-8 with TRBJ2-3; 11 nucleotides line up with TRBD2. Germline V gives CDR1 SGHTS, CDR2 YDEGEE. The length of the CDR3 is 16 residues. Trimming removed 4 bases from V and 3 bases from J; junction bases left unmatched: 7. Using reference TRBV5-8 and TRBJ2-3 for the parts outside the CDR3, the full variable domain is EAGVTQSPTHLIKTRGQQATLRCSPISGHTSVYWYQQALGLGLQFLLWYDEGEERNRGNFPPRFSGRQFPNYSSELNVNALELEDSALYLCASSTSRLAGTDTQYFGPGTRLTVL.

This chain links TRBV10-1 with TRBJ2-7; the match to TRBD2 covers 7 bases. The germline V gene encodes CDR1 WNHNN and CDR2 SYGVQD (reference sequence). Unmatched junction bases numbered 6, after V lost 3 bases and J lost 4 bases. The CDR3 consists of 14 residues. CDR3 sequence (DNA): TGCGCCAGCAGTGATATTGCGGGAGTATACGAGCAGTACTTC. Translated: CASSDIAGVYEQYF.

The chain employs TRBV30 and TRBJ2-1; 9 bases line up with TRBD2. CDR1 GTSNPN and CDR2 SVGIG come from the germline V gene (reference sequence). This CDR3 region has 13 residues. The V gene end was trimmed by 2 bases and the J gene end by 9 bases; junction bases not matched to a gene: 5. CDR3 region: CAWSLGLALEQFF. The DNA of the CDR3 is TGTGCCTGGAGTTTAGGACTAGCGCTTGAGCAGTTCTTC. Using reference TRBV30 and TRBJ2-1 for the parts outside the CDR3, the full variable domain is SQTIHQWPATLVQPVGSPLSLECTVEGTSNPNLYWYRQAAGRGLQLLFYSVGIGQISSEVPQNLSASRPQDRQFILSSKKLLLSDSGFYLCAWSLGLALEQFFGPGTRLTVL.

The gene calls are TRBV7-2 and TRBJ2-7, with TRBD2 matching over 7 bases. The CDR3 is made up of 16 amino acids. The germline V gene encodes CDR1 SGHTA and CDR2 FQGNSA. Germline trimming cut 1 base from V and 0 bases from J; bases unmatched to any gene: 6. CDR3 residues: CASSLVIGGGSYEQYF. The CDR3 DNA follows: TGTGCCAGCAGCTTAGTTATCGGCGGGGGCTCCTACGAGCAGTACTTC. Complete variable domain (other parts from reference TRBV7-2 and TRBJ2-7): GAGVSQSPSNKVTEKGKDVELRCDPISGHTALYWYRQSLGQGLEFLIYFQGNSAPDKSGLPSDRFSAERTGGSVSTLTIQRTQQEDSAVYLCASSLVIGGGSYEQYFGPGTRLTVT.

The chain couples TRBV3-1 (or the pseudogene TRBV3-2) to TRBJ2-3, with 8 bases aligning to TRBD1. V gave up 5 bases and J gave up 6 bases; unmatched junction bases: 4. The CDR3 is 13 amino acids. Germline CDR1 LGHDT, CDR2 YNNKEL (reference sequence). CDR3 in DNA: TGTGCCAGCAGCTCCAACAGGGGGGATACGCAGTATTTT. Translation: CASSSNRGDTQYF.

CDR3 sequence (DNA): TGTGCCAGCAGCGTTTCAACAGGGGGACTTCAAGAGACCCAGTACTTC. Its translation: CASSVSTGGLQETQYF. The V gene is TRBV11-3, the J gene TRBJ2-5, with 8 bases matching TRBD1. This CDR3 comprises 16 residues. Trimming removed 5 bases from V and 2 bases from J; junction bases left unmatched: 10. CDR1 and CDR2 from the germline V gene are SGHNT and YENEEA.

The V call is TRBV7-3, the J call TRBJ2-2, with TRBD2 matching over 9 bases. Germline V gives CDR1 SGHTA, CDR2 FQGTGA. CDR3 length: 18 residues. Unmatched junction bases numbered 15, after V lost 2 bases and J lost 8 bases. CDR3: CASSLRSGGRAGAGELFF. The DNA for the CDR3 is TGTGCCAGCAGCTTACGGTCTGGCGGGAGGGCCGGTGCGGGGGAGCTGTTTTTT.

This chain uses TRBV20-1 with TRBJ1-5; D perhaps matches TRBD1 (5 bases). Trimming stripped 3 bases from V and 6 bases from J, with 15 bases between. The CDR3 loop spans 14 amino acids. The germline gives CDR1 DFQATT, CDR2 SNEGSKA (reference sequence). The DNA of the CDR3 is TGCAGTGCTAGTTCCCAGGGTAGAGGTCAGCCCCAGCATTTT. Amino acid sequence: CSASSQGRGQPQHF.

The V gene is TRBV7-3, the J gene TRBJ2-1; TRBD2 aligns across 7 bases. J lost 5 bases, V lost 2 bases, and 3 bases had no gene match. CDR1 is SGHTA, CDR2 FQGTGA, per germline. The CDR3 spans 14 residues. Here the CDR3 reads CASSLAGVNNEQFF. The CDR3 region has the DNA TGTGCCAGCAGCTTAGCGGGAGTTAACAATGAGCAGTTCTTC.

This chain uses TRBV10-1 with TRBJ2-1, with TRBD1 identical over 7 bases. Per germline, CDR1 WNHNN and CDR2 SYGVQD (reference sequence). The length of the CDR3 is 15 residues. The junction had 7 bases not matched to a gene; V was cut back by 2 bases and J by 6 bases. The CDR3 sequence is CASSEGGAGGNEQFF. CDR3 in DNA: TGCGCCAGCAGTGAGGGTGGGGCAGGGGGCAATGAGCAGTTCTTC.

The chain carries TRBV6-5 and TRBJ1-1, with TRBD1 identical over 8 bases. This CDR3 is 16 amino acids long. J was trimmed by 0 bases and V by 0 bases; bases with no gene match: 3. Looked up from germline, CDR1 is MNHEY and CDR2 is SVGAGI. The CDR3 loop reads CASSYSAGQVNTEAFF. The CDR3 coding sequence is TGTGCCAGCAGTTACTCGGCGGGACAGGTGAACACTGAAGCTTTCTTT.

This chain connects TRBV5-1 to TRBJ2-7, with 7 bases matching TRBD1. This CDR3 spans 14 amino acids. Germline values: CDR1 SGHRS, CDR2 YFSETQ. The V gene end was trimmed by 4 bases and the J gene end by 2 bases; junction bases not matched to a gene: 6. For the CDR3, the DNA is TGCGCCAGCAGCATGTACAGGGGTCCCTACGAGCAGTACTTC. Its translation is CASSMYRGPYEQYF.

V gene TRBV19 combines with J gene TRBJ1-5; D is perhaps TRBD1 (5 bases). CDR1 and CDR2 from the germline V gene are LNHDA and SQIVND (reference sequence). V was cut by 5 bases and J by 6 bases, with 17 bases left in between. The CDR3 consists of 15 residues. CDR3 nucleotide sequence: TGTGCCAGTAGTTCAAACAGGCGCGGGAGTCAGCCCCAGCATTTT. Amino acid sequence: CASSSNRRGSQPQHF.